Listed below are T cell receptor beta chains from one sample, sequenced in a study of cytomegalovirus exposure and HLA in healthy donors. Libraries were prepared by immunoSEQ multiplex PCR; TCRdb keeps only in-frame clonotypes and omits some of them. The sample records some 150,000 clones, 76% being singletons. The material sequenced was PBMCs. The receptors come from a man between 18 and 29 years old in good health and CMV-seronegative. CDR3s include the opening cysteine and the closing phenylalanine or tryptophan. A D gene is named only where the DNA matches it firmly. Size tells how often a clone was seen (once, few, many) or the class of an expanded clone, and some rows leave it out.

v_call: TRBV28; d_call: TRBD2; clone_size: NA; j_call: TRBJ2-1; cdr3_aa: CASGPAGGPYNEQFF; cdr3_nt: TGTGCCAGCGGCCCAGCGGGAGGGCCCTACAATGAGCAGTTCTTC
v_call: TRBV28; d_call: NA; clone_size: once; j_call: TRBJ2-5; cdr3_aa: CASSYFSEVQETQYF; cdr3_nt: TGTGCCAGCAGTTACTTCTCGGAGGTCCAAGAGACCCAGTACTTC
v_call: TRBV18; d_call: TRBD1; clone_size: NA; j_call: TRBJ2-7; cdr3_aa: CASSPRTGAYEQYF; cdr3_nt: TGTGCCAGCTCACCACGGACAGGAGCCTACGAGCAGTACTTC
v_call: TRBV7-9; d_call: NA; clone_size: once; j_call: TRBJ1-4; cdr3_aa: CASSFLRGGKEKLFF; cdr3_nt: TGTGCCAGCAGCTTCCTTAGGGGGGGAAAGGAAAAACTGTTTTTT
v_call: TRBV18; d_call: NA; clone_size: NA; j_call: TRBJ1-1; cdr3_aa: CASSPDRAEAFF; cdr3_nt: TGTGCCAGCTCGCCGGACAGAGCAGAAGCTTTCTTT
v_call: TRBV7-9; d_call: NA; clone_size: NA; j_call: TRBJ2-1; cdr3_aa: CASSLIGRGGVKHNEQFF; cdr3_nt: TGTGCCAGCAGCTTAATCGGAAGGGGGGGAGTCAAGCACAATGAGCAGTTCTTC
v_call: TRBV7-2; d_call: TRBD2; clone_size: NA; j_call: TRBJ2-7; cdr3_aa: CASSSSGGALYEQYF; cdr3_nt: TGTGCCAGCAGCTCTAGCGGGGGGGCCCTGTACGAGCAGTACTTC
v_call: TRBV6-1; d_call: NA; clone_size: NA; j_call: TRBJ1-1; cdr3_aa: CASTEPLNTEAFF; cdr3_nt: TGTGCCAGCACCGAGCCCCTTAACACTGAAGCTTTCTTT
v_call: TRBV6-1; d_call: NA; clone_size: NA; j_call: TRBJ1-5; cdr3_aa: CASSNAAGNQPQHF; cdr3_nt: TGTGCCAGCAGTAACGCCGCGGGCAATCAGCCCCAGCATTTT
v_call: TRBV7-2; d_call: NA; clone_size: NA; j_call: TRBJ2-2; cdr3_aa: CASSLRVTGELFF; cdr3_nt: TGTGCCAGCAGCTTACGGGTAACCGGGGAGCTGTTTTTT
v_call: TRBV6-5; d_call: NA; clone_size: few; j_call: TRBJ2-1; cdr3_aa: CASSYSERYNEQFF; cdr3_nt: TGTGCCAGCAGTTACTCCGAGAGATACAATGAGCAGTTCTTC
v_call: TRBV27; d_call: NA; clone_size: few; j_call: TRBJ2-6; cdr3_aa: CASSGLRANVLTF; cdr3_nt: TGTGCCAGCAGTGGCCTCCGGGCCAACGTCCTGACTTTC
v_call: TRBV15; d_call: NA; clone_size: few; j_call: TRBJ1-4; cdr3_aa: CAARPDTGEKLFF; cdr3_nt: TGTGCCGCGCGTCCGGACACGGGTGAAAAACTGTTTTTT
v_call: TRBV19; d_call: NA; clone_size: few; j_call: TRBJ2-7; cdr3_aa: CASSIGHHSYEQYF; cdr3_nt: TGTGCCAGTAGTATCGGTCACCACTCCTACGAGCAGTACTTC
v_call: TRBV10-2; d_call: NA; clone_size: NA; j_call: TRBJ2-5; cdr3_aa: CASAPREETQYF; cdr3_nt: TGCGCCAGCGCCCCTCGGGAAGAGACCCAGTACTTC
v_call: TRBV9; d_call: TRBD2; clone_size: NA; j_call: TRBJ2-1; cdr3_aa: CASSVAVVAGGDEQFF; cdr3_nt: TGTGCCAGCAGCGTAGCTGTGGTAGCGGGAGGTGATGAGCAGTTCTTC
v_call: TRBV4-2; d_call: NA; clone_size: NA; j_call: TRBJ2-7; cdr3_aa: CASSQEGAFEQYF; cdr3_nt: TGTGCCAGCAGCCAAGAGGGGGCCTTCGAGCAGTACTTC
v_call: TRBV5-4; d_call: TRBD2; clone_size: NA; j_call: TRBJ2-5; cdr3_aa: CASSLGGEAGGAETQYF; cdr3_nt: TGTGCCAGCAGCTTGGGGGGAGAGGCGGGAGGGGCGGAGACCCAGTACTTC
v_call: TRBV28; d_call: NA; clone_size: NA; j_call: TRBJ1-5; cdr3_aa: CASSSQGTSNQPQHF; cdr3_nt: TGTGCCAGCAGTTCTCAGGGAACTAGCAATCAGCCCCAGCATTTT
v_call: TRBV6-1; d_call: NA; clone_size: NA; j_call: TRBJ2-7; cdr3_aa: CASSEIRRYEQYF; cdr3_nt: TGTGCCAGCAGTGAGATTAGGCGGTACGAGCAGTACTTC
v_call: TRBV5-1; d_call: TRBD2; clone_size: NA; j_call: TRBJ2-1; cdr3_aa: CASSRRTSEQFF; cdr3_nt: TGCGCCAGCAGCCGAAGGACTAGTGAGCAGTTCTTC
v_call: TRBV5-4; d_call: TRBD1; clone_size: NA; j_call: TRBJ2-7; cdr3_aa: CASSFWTGYSYGQYF; cdr3_nt: TGTGCCAGCAGCTTTTGGACAGGGTACTCCTACGGGCAGTACTTC
v_call: TRBV28; d_call: NA; clone_size: NA; j_call: TRBJ2-7; cdr3_aa: CASSLFGVSPYF; cdr3_nt: TGTGCCAGCAGTTTATTCGGGGTCAGCCCGTACTTC
v_call: TRBV13; d_call: NA; clone_size: NA; j_call: TRBJ1-1; cdr3_aa: CASSLPGQNTEAFF; cdr3_nt: TGTGCCAGCAGCCTTCCGGGACAGAACACTGAAGCTTTCTTT
v_call: TRBV28; d_call: NA; clone_size: NA; j_call: TRBJ1-2; cdr3_aa: CASSPEQANYGYTF; cdr3_nt: TGTGCCAGCAGCCCTGAACAAGCTAACTATGGCTACACCTTC
v_call: TRBV7-6; d_call: TRBD2; clone_size: NA; j_call: TRBJ2-1; cdr3_aa: CASSLYVSGSHFTYNEQFF; cdr3_nt: TGTGCCAGCAGCTTATATGTTAGCGGGAGCCACTTCACCTACAATGAGCAGTTCTTC
v_call: TRBV28; d_call: NA; clone_size: NA; j_call: TRBJ2-1; cdr3_aa: CASSPGQGATSGSSYNEQFF; cdr3_nt: TGTGCCAGCAGTCCCGGACAGGGGGCTACTAGCGGGAGCTCCTACAATGAGCAGTTCTTC